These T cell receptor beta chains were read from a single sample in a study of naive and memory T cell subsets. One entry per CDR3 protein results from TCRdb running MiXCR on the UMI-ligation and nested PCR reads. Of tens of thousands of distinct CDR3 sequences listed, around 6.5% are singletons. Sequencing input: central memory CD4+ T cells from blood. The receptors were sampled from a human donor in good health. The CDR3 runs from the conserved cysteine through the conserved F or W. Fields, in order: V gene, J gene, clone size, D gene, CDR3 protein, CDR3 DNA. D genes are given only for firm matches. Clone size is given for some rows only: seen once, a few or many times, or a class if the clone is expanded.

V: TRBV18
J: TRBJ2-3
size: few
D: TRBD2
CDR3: CASSPPVIAGFQYF
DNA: TGTGCCAGCTCACCACCGGTGATAGCGGGGTTCCAGTATTTT

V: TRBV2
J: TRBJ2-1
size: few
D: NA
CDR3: CASLPDRWGGNEQFF
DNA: TGTGCCAGCCTTCCCGACAGGTGGGGAGGGAATGAGCAGTTCTTC

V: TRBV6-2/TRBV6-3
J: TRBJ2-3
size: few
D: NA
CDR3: CASSRGPGLTSTDTQYF
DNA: TGTGCCAGCAGCCGCGGCCCCGGACTCACTAGCACAGATACGCAGTATTTT

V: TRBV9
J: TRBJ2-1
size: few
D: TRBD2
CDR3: CASSLASGSSNNEQFF
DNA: TGTGCCAGCAGCCTCGCTAGCGGGAGCTCAAACAATGAGCAGTTCTTC

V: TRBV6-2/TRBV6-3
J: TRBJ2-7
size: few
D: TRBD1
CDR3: CASSSRPGGAYEQYF
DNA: TGTGCCAGCAGTAGCCGACCAGGGGGAGCCTACGAGCAGTACTTC

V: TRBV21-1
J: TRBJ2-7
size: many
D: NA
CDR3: CASSDEPGRTTYEQYF
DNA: TGTGCCAGCAGCGATGAACCGGGACGCACGACCTACGAGCAGTACTTC

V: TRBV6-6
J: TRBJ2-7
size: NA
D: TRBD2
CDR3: CASSYVRGGGEQYF
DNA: TGTGCCAGCAGTTACGTGAGGGGCGGGGGCGAGCAGTACTTC

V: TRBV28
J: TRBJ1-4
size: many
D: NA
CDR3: CASYTRGRGSEKLFF
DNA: TGTGCCAGCTACACCAGGGGCAGGGGATCGGAAAAACTGTTTTTT

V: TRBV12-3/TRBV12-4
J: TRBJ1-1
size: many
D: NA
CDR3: CASSLGFGGTEAFF
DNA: TGTGCCAGCAGTTTAGGCTTCGGAGGCACTGAAGCTTTCTTT

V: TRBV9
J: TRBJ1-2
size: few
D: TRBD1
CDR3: CASSVAFGTGGGYTF
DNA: TGTGCCAGCAGCGTAGCTTTCGGGACAGGGGGCGGCTACACCTTC

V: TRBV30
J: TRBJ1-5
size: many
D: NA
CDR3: CAWTSAGNQPQHF
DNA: TGTGCCTGGACTTCGGCCGGCAATCAGCCCCAGCATTTT

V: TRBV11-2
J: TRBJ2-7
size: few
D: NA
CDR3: CASSPDLHEQYF
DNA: TGTGCCAGCAGCCCCGATCTCCACGAGCAGTACTTC

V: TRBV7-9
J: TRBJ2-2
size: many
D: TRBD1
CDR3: CASSMKLVVTGGAGELFF
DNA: TGTGCCAGCAGCATGAAACTTGTCGTGACAGGGGGGGCCGGGGAGCTGTTTTTT

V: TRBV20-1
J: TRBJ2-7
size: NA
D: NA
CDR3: CSARGSINYEQYF
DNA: TGCAGTGCTAGGGGATCCATAAATTACGAGCAGTACTTC

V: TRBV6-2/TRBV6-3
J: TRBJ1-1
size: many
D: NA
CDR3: CASSRFPYQENTEAFF
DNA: TGTGCCAGCAGCCGATTTCCTTACCAGGAGAACACTGAAGCTTTCTTT

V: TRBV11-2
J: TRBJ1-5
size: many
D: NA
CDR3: CASSVGTGGWNQPQHF
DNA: TGTGCCAGCAGCGTCGGGACGGGTGGGTGGAATCAGCCCCAGCATTTT

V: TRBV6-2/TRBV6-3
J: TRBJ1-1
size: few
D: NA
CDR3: CASTWGAGEAFF
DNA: TGTGCCAGCACGTGGGGGGCCGGTGAAGCTTTCTTT

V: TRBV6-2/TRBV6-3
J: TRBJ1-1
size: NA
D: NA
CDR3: CASSYSTAEAFF
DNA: TGTGCCAGCAGTTACTCGACCGCCGAAGCTTTCTTT

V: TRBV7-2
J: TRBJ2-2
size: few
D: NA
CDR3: CASSFRQQGAGELFF
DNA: TGTGCCAGCAGCTTCCGCCAGCAGGGCGCCGGGGAGCTGTTTTTT

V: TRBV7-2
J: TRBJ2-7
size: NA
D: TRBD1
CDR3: CASSLDLRGRGSYEQYF
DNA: TGTGCCAGCAGCTTAGACCTCAGGGGGCGAGGTTCCTACGAGCAGTACTTC

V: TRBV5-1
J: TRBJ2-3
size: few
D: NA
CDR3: CASSFGGASTDTQYF
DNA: TGCGCCAGCAGTTTCGGCGGGGCTAGCACAGATACGCAGTATTTT

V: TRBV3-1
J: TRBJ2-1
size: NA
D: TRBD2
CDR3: CASSRTSGGNYNEQFF
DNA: TGTGCCAGCAGTCGAACAAGCGGGGGGAACTACAATGAGCAGTTCTTC

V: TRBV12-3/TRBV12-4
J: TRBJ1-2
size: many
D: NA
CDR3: CASLPPSNYGYTF
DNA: TGTGCCAGCCTCCCCCCCAGTAACTATGGCTACACCTTC

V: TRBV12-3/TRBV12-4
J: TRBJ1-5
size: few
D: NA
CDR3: CASSPDTLSNQPQHF
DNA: TGTGCCAGCAGTCCAGACACCTTGAGCAATCAGCCCCAGCATTTT

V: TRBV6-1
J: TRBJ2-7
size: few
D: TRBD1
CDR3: CASTYPSGTGYEQYF
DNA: TGTGCCAGCACCTACCCCTCCGGGACAGGCTACGAGCAGTACTTC

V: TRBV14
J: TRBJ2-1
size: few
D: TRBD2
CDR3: CASSQELRGDEQFF
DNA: TGTGCCAGCAGCCAAGAACTACGGGGGGATGAGCAGTTCTTC

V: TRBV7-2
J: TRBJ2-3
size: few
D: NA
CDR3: CASSPQGLSTDTQYF
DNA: TGTGCCAGCAGCCCACAGGGACTTAGCACAGATACGCAGTATTTT

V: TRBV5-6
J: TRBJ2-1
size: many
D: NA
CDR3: CASSLPGLARNFYNEQFF
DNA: TGTGCCAGCAGCTTGCCCGGGCTAGCTCGAAATTTCTACAATGAGCAGTTCTTC

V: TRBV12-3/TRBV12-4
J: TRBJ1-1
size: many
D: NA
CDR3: CASSPLRTNTEAFF
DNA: TGTGCCAGCAGTCCCCTCAGGACCAACACTGAAGCTTTCTTT